Listed below are T cell receptor beta chains from one sample, sequenced in a study of OX40 agonist ivuxolimab in advanced cancers. The repertoire was sequenced with immunoSEQ multiplex PCR; TCRdb's copy has only in-frame clones and lacks some. The profile shows tens of thousands of clones, approximately 85% of them singletons. The source was CD4+ or CD8+ T cells sorted from blood, collected in a trial of the OX40 agonist ivuxolimab. Receptors were obtained from an adult with an advanced solid tumor such as melanoma, head and neck, liver or kidney cancer. CDR3s include the opening cysteine and the closing phenylalanine or tryptophan. The order of the fields is V gene, J gene, D gene, CDR3 protein, CDR3 DNA. The D gene is left open where the match is weak.

>TRBV27|TRBJ1-4|NA
CASSLSGLAEKLFF
TGTGCCAGCAGTTTATCAGGGCTGGCTGAAAAACTGTTTTTT
>TRBV29-1|TRBJ2-6|NA
CSVPGLHDSGANVLTF
TGCAGCGTGCCGGGACTTCACGACTCTGGGGCCAACGTCCTGACTTTC
>TRBV4-3|TRBJ2-3|TRBD2
CASSQDLASGAYTQYF
TGCGCCAGCAGCCAAGATCTCGCTAGCGGGGCCTATACGCAGTATTTT
>TRBV7-2|TRBJ2-7|NA
CASSRDGFYEQYF
TGTGCCAGCAGCAGGGACGGGTTCTACGAGCAGTACTTC
>TRBV11-2|TRBJ1-2|NA
CASSLLGHAGYGYTF
TGTGCCAGCAGCTTACTAGGGCATGCTGGCTATGGCTACACCTTC
>TRBV7-2|TRBJ2-1|TRBD2
CASSLVQRGGDEQFF
TGTGCCAGCAGCTTGGTCCAGCGGGGGGGTGATGAGCAGTTCTTC
>TRBV6-6|TRBJ2-5|NA
CASSYSPGLPGETQYF
TGTGCCAGCAGTTACTCGCCAGGCCTCCCCGGAGAGACCCAGTACTTC
>TRBV5-6|TRBJ2-6|NA
CASSSDVAGANVLTF
TGTGCCAGCAGCTCCGATGTGGCCGGGGCCAACGTCCTGACTTTC
>TRBV5-1|TRBJ1-2|NA
CASSSRLDSTFYGYTF
TGCGCCAGCAGCTCCCGGTTGGACAGCACTTTTTATGGCTACACCTTC
>TRBV9|TRBJ2-5|NA
CASSKWDTGVETQYF
TGTGCCAGCAGCAAATGGGACACAGGCGTGGAGACCCAGTACTTC
>TRBV10-3|TRBJ2-1|NA
CAIRGGTYNEQFF
TGTGCCATCAGGGGCGGGACCTACAATGAGCAGTTCTTC
>TRBV10-3|TRBJ1-3|NA
CAISGTVGNTIYF
TGTGCCATCAGTGGGACAGTCGGAAACACCATATATTTT